A single T cell receptor (beta chain) is shown here with its context. TCRdb keeps only in-frame clones here, not all; method: immunoSEQ multiplex PCR. Of around 50,000 clones detected, 80% to 90% appear once; the ten largest clones hold around 2.9%. This specimen belongs to a study of blood T cell repertoires in COVID-19. Study overall: Some COVID-19 samples were acute and others convalescent; all came from the United States, Italy and Spain. From T cells, B-cell-depleted T cells, or PBMCs came the material, which was cDNA or gDNA.

V was clipped by 4 bases and J by 5 bases, with 5 bases between them. Germline V CDR1 and CDR2: MDHEN, SYDVKM. This CDR3 has 11 amino acids. This chain connects TRBV28 to TRBJ1-1; the D is unclear. Sequenced input: peripheral blood. The sequence was collected from a woman aged 80 or over with acute or convalescent COVID-19. The CDR3 spells CASSSLTEAFF. The CDR3 DNA reads TGTGCCAGCAGTTCCTTAACTGAAGCTTTCTTT.